This TCR beta chain was captured by sequencing in a study of T cells in Graves' hyperthyroidism and ophthalmopathy. CDR1 MNHNS and CDR2 SASEGT come from the germline V gene. Losses at the gene ends were 7 bases for V and 4 bases for J; bases not matched to a gene: 2. The CDR3 sequence is 13 residues long. General observations from the study: A model of 13 V-J pairs discriminated ophthalmopathy from stable hyperthyroidism.

Using RNA transcripts as the source, TCR beta CDR3 regions were amplified. Researchers ran a first-round RT-PCR on the TCR CDR3 using the HTBI primer set. TCRdb re-called the multiplex PCR reads through MiXCR, storing one row per CDR3 protein. The sample lists about 740,000 distinct CDR3 sequences, 12% to 15% occurring once. In its sample, this clonotype was seen many times. Its cognate antigen is unknown. A lack of ophthalmopathy progression within 18 months defined stable Graves' hyperthyroidism. Participants, patients aged 18 to 65, had newly diagnosed hyperthyroidism with a duration under 2 months.

V and J are TRBV6-1 and TRBJ1-1; the match to TRBD1 covers 11 bases. This receptor was taken from a woman younger than 30 with Graves' hyperthyroidism. The sample comprised blood. CDR3 nucleotide sequence: TGTGCCAGCAAGGGACAGGGGGTCACTGAAGCTTTCTTT. Its protein product is CASKGQGVTEAFF.